This passage covers 16 T cell receptor beta chains from one sample sequenced in a study of T cells in Graves' hyperthyroidism and ophthalmopathy (dated by TCRdb to between 2018 and 2021). The library came from multiplex PCR. Sequencing took place on an Illumina HiSeq 2000. The TCR beta CDR3 regions were amplified from RNA transcripts. The TCR CDR3 was subjected to a first round of RT-PCR using the HTBI primer set and the Qiagen OneStep RT-PCR kit. The raw public reads went through TCRdb reprocessing: fastp at Q25, MiXCR clone calling, in-frame beta chains kept. Identical CDR3 protein sequences are pooled into one entry, listed with their most common genes and DNA. The sample table records 600,000 to 650,000 distinct CDR3 sequences; around 20% of these occur just once. 30% to 40% of the sample is in the top ten clones. Specimen: blood. The receptors originated from a young man with Graves' ophthalmopathy.

This clonotype was observed a handful of times. J is TRBJ2-5 and V is TRBV7-9; D possibly corresponds to TRBD2 (6 bases). Germline V gene data show CDR1 as SEHNR and CDR2 as FQNEAQ (reference sequence). V gave up 5 bases and J gave up 2 bases, with 18 bases separating them. The CDR3 length is 16 residues. CDR3 bases: TGTGCCAGCAGCGCCCCGACCGGGACTTCTCAAGAGACCCAGTACTTC. It encodes CASSAPTGTSQETQYF. Combining the CDR3 with reference TRBV7-9 and TRBJ2-5 gives the whole variable domain DTGVSQNPRHKITKRGQNVTFRCDPISEHNRLYWYRQTLGQGPEFLTYFQNEAQLEKSRLLSDRFSAERPKGSFSTLEIQRTEQGDSAMYLCASSAPTGTSQETQYFGPGTRLLVL.

For this clonotype: A junction boundary mismatches the germline segment, possibly from a read error. This sequence joins TRBV6-1 and TRBJ2-7, with TRBD1 matching over 7 bases. The CDR3 totals 16 residues. Germline V lookup: CDR1 MNHNS, CDR2 SASEGT. Written as DNA, the CDR3 is TGCGCCAGCAGTGAGGCTGGTAGGGGGCTGAACGATGAGCAGTACTTC. Translating gives CASSEAGRGLNDEQYF.

This rearrangement joins TRBV7-9 to TRBJ1-4; the D gene is possibly TRBD1 (5 bases). The CDR3 covers 16 residues. V gave up 5 bases and J gave up 0 bases, with 13 bases separating them. The germline V gene has CDR1 SEHNR and CDR2 FQNEAQ (reference sequence). This chain's CDR3 is CASSLGTFATNEKLFF. The CDR3 DNA follows: TGTGCCAGCAGCCTAGGGACGTTTGCAACTAATGAAAAACTGTTTTTT.

This clonotype appeared a few times. At one boundary the junction diverges from the germline segment, which might be a read error. The rearrangement joins TRBV5-1 to TRBJ2-1; D is ambiguous. Germline V gene sequence: CDR1 SGHRS, CDR2 YFSETQ. The CDR3 totals 14 residues. The CDR3 bases are TGTGCCAGCAGCTTAGATGGGGATTACAATGAGCAGTTCTTC. Its protein product is CASSLDGDYNEQFF.

This clonotype was counted ten times or more. The rearrangement uses TRBV18 and TRBJ1-5; no firm D call. Per the germline V gene, CDR1 is KGHSH and CDR2 is LQKENI. CDR3 length: 14 residues. V lost 3 bases to trimming and J lost 0 bases, with 6 bases between them. The CDR3 loop reads CASSPANSNQPQHF. In DNA form, the CDR3 reads TGTGCCAGCTCACCCGCAAATAGCAATCAGCCCCAGCATTTT. Complete variable domain (other parts from reference TRBV18 and TRBJ1-5): NAGVMQNPRHLVRRRGQEARLRCSPMKGHSHVYWYRQLPEEGLKFMVYLQKENIIDESGMPKERFSAEFPKEGPSILRIQQVVRGDSAAYFCASSPANSNQPQHFGDGTRLSIL.

The sample holds a few counts of this clonotype. The V and J genes are TRBV4-1 and TRBJ1-5, with D possibly TRBD1 on 5 matching bases. The germline CDR1 and CDR2 sequences are MGHRA and YSYEKL. Between the trimmed V and J ends, which lost 2 bases and 6 bases, there was a span of 11 bases. The CDR3 has 14 amino acids. The CDR3 sequence: CASSQYRGSQPQHF. CDR3 DNA: TGCGCCAGCAGCCAATACCGGGGCAGTCAGCCCCAGCATTTT.

Many counts were recorded for this clonotype. The rearrangement links TRBV15 to TRBJ1-1; maybe TRBD1 (5 bases). The V end lost 1 base, the J end lost 5 bases, and 11 bases lay between the germline ends. Germline CDR1 reads LNHNV; CDR2 reads YYDKDF (reference sequence). The CDR3 has 14 residues. CDR3 loop: CATSRGGLKTEAFF. For the CDR3, the DNA is TGTGCCACCAGCAGAGGGGGACTTAAAACTGAAGCTTTCTTT. The whole variable domain, remainder taken from reference TRBV15 and TRBJ1-1, is DAMVIQNPRYQVTQFGKPVTLSCSQTLNHNVMYWYQQKSSQAPKLLFHYYDKDFNNEADTPDNFQSRRPNTSFCFLDIRSPGLGDTAMYLCATSRGGLKTEAFFGQGTRLTVV.

This clonotype has ten or more counts. The V and J genes are TRBV11-2 and TRBJ2-1; D gene unclear. The CDR3 is 15 amino acids. Germline CDR1 and CDR2: SGHAT and FQNNGV. V was shortened by 1 base and J by 0 bases, with 7 bases between the two germline ends. The chain's CDR3 is CASSLVADSYNEQFF. CDR3 in DNA: TGTGCCAGCAGCTTAGTGGCGGACTCCTACAATGAGCAGTTCTTC.

This clonotype was found a few times. The chain links TRBV20-1 to TRBJ2-3; D gene uncertain. The CDR3 has 15 amino acids. Germline V lookup: CDR1 DFQATT, CDR2 SNEGSKA (reference sequence). The V gene lost 5 bases and the J gene lost 0 bases, with 15 bases spanning the gap. CDR3: CSALSYSRSTDTQYF. CDR3 DNA sequence: TGCAGTGCTCTAAGTTACAGCCGAAGCACAGATACGCAGTATTTT.

There are a few counts of this clonotype. CDR3 loop: CSARSLAGATYEQYF. Written as DNA, the CDR3 is TGCAGTGCTAGATCGCTAGCGGGAGCGACCTACGAGCAGTACTTC. The rearrangement uses TRBV20-1 and TRBJ2-7, with 10 bases matching TRBD2. CDR1 and CDR2 from the germline V gene are DFQATT and SNEGSKA (reference sequence). Germline trimming cut 2 bases from V and 2 bases from J; bases unmatched to any gene: 6. This CDR3 has 15 residues.

This chain joins TRBV19 and TRBJ2-3; TRBD2 agrees at 9 bases. This CDR3 has 15 residues. With V trimmed by 7 bases and J by 4 bases, 9 bases remained unmatched. Germline V gene lookup returns CDR1 LNHDA and CDR2 SQIVND (reference sequence). The CDR3: CASTPLAGEADTQYF. In DNA, the CDR3 is TGTGCCAGTACCCCCTTAGCGGGAGAGGCAGATACGCAGTATTTT.

The table lists this clonotype with many counts. This chain connects TRBV7-8 to TRBJ2-3; D perhaps matches TRBD1 (5 bases). This CDR3 is built from 14 residues. Germline assignment: CDR1 SGHVS and CDR2 FQNEAQ. V gave up 5 bases and J gave up 2 bases, with 11 bases separating them. The CDR3 coding sequence is TGTGCCAGCAGCACACAGGCCAACACAGATACGCAGTATTTT. This translates into CASSTQANTDTQYF.

In the case of this clonotype: Germline and junction disagree at one end, which may indicate a read error. The chain joins TRBV11-3 to TRBJ2-1; D is perhaps TRBD2 (5 bases). CDR1 is SGHNT, CDR2 YENEEA, per germline. The length of the CDR3 is 16 residues. CDR3 in amino acids: CASSPLGGSSYDEQFF. The CDR3 DNA is TGTGCCAGCAGCCCACTTGGCGGGTCCTCCTACGATGAGCAGTTCTTC.

The table lists this clonotype with a few counts. The rearrangement uses TRBV5-5 and TRBJ2-5; D unclear. The V end was cut by 4 bases, the J end by 4 bases, with 17 bases between. CDR3 length equals 15 residues. CDR1 is SGHKS, CDR2 YYEKEE, per germline (reference sequence). CDR3 protein: CASSGTRAQRETQYF. The CDR3 DNA sequence: TGTGCCAGCAGCGGTACCCGGGCCCAGAGAGAGACCCAGTACTTC.

The chain is built from TRBV6-2 or TRBV6-3 and TRBJ1-5; no clear D. With 6 bases removed from V and 4 bases from J, the gap between germline ends came to 13 bases. The CDR3 has 14 amino acids. Germline V gene lookup returns CDR1 MNHEY and CDR2 SVGEGT. This CDR3 reads CASSPGSKNQPQHF. The DNA for the CDR3 is TGTGCCAGCAGCCCCGGGTCAAAAAATCAGCCCCAGCATTTT.

This clonotype was observed a few times. This CDR3 is CASSQETPRTGTNSPLHF. The CDR3 bases are TGCGCCAGCAGCCAAGAAACCCCGAGGACAGGGACCAATTCACCCCTCCACTTT. The chain combines TRBV4-3 with TRBJ1-6, with TRBD1 identical over 8 bases. The J segment lost 7 bases and the V segment lost 0 bases, leaving 11 bases of the junction unmatched. The CDR3 loop spans 18 amino acids. Germline V gene data show CDR1 as LGHNA and CDR2 as YSLEER.